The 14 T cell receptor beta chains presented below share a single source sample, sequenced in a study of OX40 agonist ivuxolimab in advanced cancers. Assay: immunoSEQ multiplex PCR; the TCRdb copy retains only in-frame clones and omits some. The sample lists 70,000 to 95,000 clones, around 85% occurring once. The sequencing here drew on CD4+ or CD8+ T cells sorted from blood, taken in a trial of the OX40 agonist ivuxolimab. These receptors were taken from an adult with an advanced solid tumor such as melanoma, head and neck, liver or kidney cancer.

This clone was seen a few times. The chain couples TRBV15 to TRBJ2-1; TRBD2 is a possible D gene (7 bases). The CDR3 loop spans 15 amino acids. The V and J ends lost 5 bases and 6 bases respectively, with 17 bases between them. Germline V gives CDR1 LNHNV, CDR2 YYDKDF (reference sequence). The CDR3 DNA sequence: TGTGCCACCAGCTCCCTCAGGGGCGGGAGCAATGAGCAGTTCTTC. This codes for CATSSLRGGSNEQFF.

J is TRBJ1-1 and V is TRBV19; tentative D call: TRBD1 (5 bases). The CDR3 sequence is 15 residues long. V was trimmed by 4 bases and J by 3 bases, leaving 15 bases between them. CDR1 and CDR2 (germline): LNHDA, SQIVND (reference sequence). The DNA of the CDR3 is TGTGCCAGTAGTACCTCCGGGACTTGGTACACTGAAGCTTTCTTT. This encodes CASSTSGTWYTEAFF.

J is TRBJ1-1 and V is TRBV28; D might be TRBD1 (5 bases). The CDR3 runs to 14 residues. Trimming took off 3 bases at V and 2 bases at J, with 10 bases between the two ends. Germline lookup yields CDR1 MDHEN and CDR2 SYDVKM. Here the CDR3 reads CASSFPGDNTEAFF. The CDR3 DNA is TGTGCCAGCAGTTTCCCGGGGGACAACACTGAAGCTTTCTTT. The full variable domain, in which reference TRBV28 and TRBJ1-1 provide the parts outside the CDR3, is DVKVTQSSRYLVKRTGEKVFLECVQDMDHENMFWYRQDPGLGLRLIYFSYDVKMKEKGDIPEGYSVSREKKERFSLILESASTNQTSMYLCASSFPGDNTEAFFGQGTRLTVV.

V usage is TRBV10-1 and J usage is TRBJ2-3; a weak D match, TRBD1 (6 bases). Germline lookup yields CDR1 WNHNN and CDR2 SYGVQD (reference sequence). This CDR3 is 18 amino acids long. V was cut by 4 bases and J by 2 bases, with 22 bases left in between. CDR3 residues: CASSGHSDRIPSTDTQYF. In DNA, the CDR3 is TGCGCCAGCAGTGGACACTCGGACAGAATCCCATCCACAGATACGCAGTATTTT.

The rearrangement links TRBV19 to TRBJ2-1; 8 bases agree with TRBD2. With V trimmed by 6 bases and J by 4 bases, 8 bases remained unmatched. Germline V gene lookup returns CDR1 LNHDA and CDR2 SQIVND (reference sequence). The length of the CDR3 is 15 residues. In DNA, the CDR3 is TGTGCCAGTAGGCTGGGACGGGAGGGTTACAATGAGCAGTTCTTC. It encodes CASRLGREGYNEQFF.

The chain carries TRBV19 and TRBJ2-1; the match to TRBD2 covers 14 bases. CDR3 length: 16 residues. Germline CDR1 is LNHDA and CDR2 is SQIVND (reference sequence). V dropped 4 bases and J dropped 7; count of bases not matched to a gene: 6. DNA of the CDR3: TGTGCCAGTAGTACAGGACTAGCGGGAGGTGGGAATGAGCAGTTCTTC. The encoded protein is CASSTGLAGGGNEQFF. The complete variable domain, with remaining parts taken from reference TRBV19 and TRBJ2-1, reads DGGITQSPKYLFRKEGQNVTLSCEQNLNHDAMYWYRQDPGQGLRLIYYSQIVNDFQKGDIAEGYSVSREKKESFPLTVTSAQKNPTAFYLCASSTGLAGGGNEQFFGPGTRLTVL.

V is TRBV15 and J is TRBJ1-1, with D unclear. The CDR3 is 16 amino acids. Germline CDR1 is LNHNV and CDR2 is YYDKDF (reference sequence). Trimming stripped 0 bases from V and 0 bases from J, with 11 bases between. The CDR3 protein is CATSREGRGMNTEAFF. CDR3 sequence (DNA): TGTGCCACCAGCAGAGAGGGCAGAGGCATGAACACTGAAGCTTTCTTT.

DNA for the CDR3: TGTGCCAGCTCGCGTCGGCAAGGGACAGGGGGCAGTGAAAACACCGGGGAGCTGTTTTTT. Its translation: CASSRRQGTGGSENTGELFF. The rearrangement links TRBV18 to TRBJ2-2, with 12 bases matching TRBD1. With V trimmed by 6 bases and J by 2 bases, 16 bases remained unmatched. The CDR3 spans 20 residues. Germline-derived CDR1 and CDR2 are KGHSH and LQKENI.

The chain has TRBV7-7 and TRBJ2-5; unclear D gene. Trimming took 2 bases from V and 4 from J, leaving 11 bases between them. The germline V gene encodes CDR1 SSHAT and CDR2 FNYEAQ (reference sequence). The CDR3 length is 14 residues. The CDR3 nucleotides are TGTGCCAGCAGCTTACTCCCCTTAGGAGAGACCCAGTACTTC. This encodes CASSLLPLGETQYF. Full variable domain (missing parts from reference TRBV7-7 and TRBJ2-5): GAGVSQSPRYKVTKRGQDVTLRCDPISSHATLYWYQQALGQGPEFLTYFNYEAQPDKSGLPSDRFSAERPEGSISTLTIQRTEQRDSAMYRCASSLLPLGETQYFGPGTRLLVL.

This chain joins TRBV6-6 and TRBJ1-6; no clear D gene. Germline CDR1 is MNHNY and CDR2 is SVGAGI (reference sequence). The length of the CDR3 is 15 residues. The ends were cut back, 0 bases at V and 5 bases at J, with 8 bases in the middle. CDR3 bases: TGTGCCAGCAGTTACTCGATTGCCCATAATTCACCCCTCCACTTT. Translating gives CASSYSIAHNSPLHF.

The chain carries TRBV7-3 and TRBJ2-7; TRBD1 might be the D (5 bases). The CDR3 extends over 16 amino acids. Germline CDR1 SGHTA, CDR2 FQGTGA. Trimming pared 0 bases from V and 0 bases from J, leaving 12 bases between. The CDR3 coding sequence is TGTGCCAGCAGCTTAACCCCCGGACAAGCCTCCTACGAGCAGTACTTC. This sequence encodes CASSLTPGQASYEQYF.

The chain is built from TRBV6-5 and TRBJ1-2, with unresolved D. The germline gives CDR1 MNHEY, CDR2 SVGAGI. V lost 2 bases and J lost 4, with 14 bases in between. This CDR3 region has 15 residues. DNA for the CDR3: TGTGCCAGCAGTTACGACCCGCAAGTTGGCTATGGCTACACCTTC. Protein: CASSYDPQVGYGYTF.

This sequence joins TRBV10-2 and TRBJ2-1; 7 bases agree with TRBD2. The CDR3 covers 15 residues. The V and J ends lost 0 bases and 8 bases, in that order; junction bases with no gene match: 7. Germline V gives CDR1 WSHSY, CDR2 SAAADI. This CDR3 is CASSESRGGSDEQFF. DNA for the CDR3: TGCGCCAGCAGTGAGTCACGTGGCGGGAGTGATGAGCAGTTCTTC.

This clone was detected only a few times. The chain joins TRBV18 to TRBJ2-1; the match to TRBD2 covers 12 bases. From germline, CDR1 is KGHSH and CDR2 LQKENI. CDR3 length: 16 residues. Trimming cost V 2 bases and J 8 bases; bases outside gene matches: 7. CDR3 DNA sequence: TGTGCCAGCTCACCAGCGGGACTAGCGGGTGTCCATGAGCAGTTCTTC. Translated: CASSPAGLAGVHEQFF.